This TCR beta chain was recovered during a study of shared clonotypes between healthy human individuals. Study observations and caveats: Richness estimates generally favored naive over memory subsets. Generation probability values for non-shared clonotypes were lower than those for clonotypes shared by all four donors.

Regarding this clone: Antigen: not known.

The CDR3 consists of 15 residues. CDR1 MDHEN and CDR2 SYDVKM come from the germline V gene. V was cut by 2 bases and J by 4 bases, with 12 bases left in between. A CD45RA+ naive subset and a CD45RA-negative memory subset were split from CD4+ cells. Genomic DNA of each subset was evenly split across several immunoSEQ plates. This table comes from immunoSEQ multiplex PCR, and its TCRdb copy is limited to in-frame clones, with some not included. The sample holds about 1.5 million clones, about 96% seen once. The V and J genes are TRBV28 and TRBJ1-5, with D uncertain. The sequencing sample was made of naive CD4+ T cells sorted from blood. Subset: CD45RA+ positively selected. This receptor was taken from a man aged 25-40 years in good health. The CDR3 sequence: CASSLAGSRNQPQHF. The CDR3 DNA is TGTGCCAGCAGTTTAGCGGGGTCCCGGAATCAGCCCCAGCATTTT. Complete variable domain (other parts from reference TRBV28 and TRBJ1-5): DVKVTQSSRYLVKRTGEKVFLECVQDMDHENMFWYRQDPGLGLRLIYFSYDVKMKEKGDIPEGYSVSREKKERFSLILESASTNQTSMYLCASSLAGSRNQPQHFGDGTRLSIL.